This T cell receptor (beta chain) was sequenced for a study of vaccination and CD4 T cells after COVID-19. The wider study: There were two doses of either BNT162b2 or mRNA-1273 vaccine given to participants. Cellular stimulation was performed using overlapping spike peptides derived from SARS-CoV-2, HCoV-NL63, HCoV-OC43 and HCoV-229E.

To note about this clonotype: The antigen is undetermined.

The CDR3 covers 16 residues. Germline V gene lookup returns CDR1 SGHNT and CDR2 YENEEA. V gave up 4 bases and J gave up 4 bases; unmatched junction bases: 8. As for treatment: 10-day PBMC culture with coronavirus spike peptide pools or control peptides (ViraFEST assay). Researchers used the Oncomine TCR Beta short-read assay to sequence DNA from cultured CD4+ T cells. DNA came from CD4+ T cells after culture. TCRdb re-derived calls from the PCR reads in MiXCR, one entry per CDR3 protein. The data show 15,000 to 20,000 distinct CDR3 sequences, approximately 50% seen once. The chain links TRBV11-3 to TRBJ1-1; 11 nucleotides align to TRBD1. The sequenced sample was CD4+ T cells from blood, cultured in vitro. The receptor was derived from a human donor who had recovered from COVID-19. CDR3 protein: CASSSGTGGWITEAFF. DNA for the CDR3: TGTGCCAGCAGCTCCGGGACAGGGGGGTGGATCACTGAAGCTTTCTTT.